This T cell receptor (beta chain) was observed in a study of CD8 T cells in ankylosing spondylitis. Findings and caveats of the study: A TCR beta motif made of 7 to 9 highly homologous variants seemed typical of ankylosing spondylitis blood. CD8+ by phenotype, disease-linked clones were relatively rare in peripheral blood. A number of the motif variants had already been described in reactive arthritis synovial fluid and blood. It was reported that disease-linked clones were significantly enriched in matched ankylosing spondylitis synovial fluid.

The CDR3 extends over 15 amino acids. The V gene lost 3 bases and the J gene lost 5 bases, with 16 bases spanning the gap. The germline gives CDR1 LGHNT, CDR2 FRNRAP. As concerns this clonotype: The antigen remains unidentified.

TCRdb passed the 5' RACE reads through MiXCR, listing each CDR3 protein once. The profile covers approximately 180,000 distinct CDR3 sequences, with 15% to 20% appearing a single time and around 4.7% taken by the ten largest. The genes are TRBV12-5 and TRBJ2-5; D unclear. Sequenced material: blood, either unsorted or a sorted T cell fraction (not recorded which). This TCR was recovered from a male donor aged 10-30 years with ankylosing spondylitis or in good health (not recorded which). The CDR3 spells CASGFSVDGIETQYF. The CDR3 DNA sequence: TGTGCTAGTGGTTTCTCCGTCGACGGTATCGAGACCCAGTACTTC.